The 9 T cell receptor beta chains in this list originate from one sample, sequenced in a study of T cell changes during pregnancy in multiple sclerosis. TCRdb's table, derived via immunoSEQ multiplex PCR, lists solely in-frame clones and lacks some. The sample contains approximately 74,000 clones, roughly nine tenths of which appear only once. The material sequenced was peripheral blood, taken before pregnancy. The source is a female donor with multiple sclerosis, enrolled in a pregnancy study.

CDR3: CASSQQGRNTQYF. The CDR3 DNA is TGTGCCAGCAGTCAACAGGGGAGAAATACGCAGTATTTT. V and J are TRBV7-2 and TRBJ2-3; 7 bases align to TRBD1. The CDR3 extends over 13 amino acids. CDR1 and CDR2 (germline): SGHTA, FQGNSA. V dropped 6 bases and J dropped 7; count of bases not matched to a gene: 7.

The chain combines TRBV6-1 with TRBJ1-4, with TRBD1 as a possible D gene (6 bases). CDR1 is MNHNS, CDR2 SASEGT, per germline. This CDR3 has 13 residues. V was shortened by 2 bases and J by 8 bases, with 9 bases between the two germline ends. CDR3 loop: CASSEYRDEKLFF. The CDR3 bases are TGTGCCAGCAGTGAATACAGGGACGAAAAACTGTTTTTT.

The J gene is TRBJ2-1, the V gene TRBV30; 9 bases map to TRBD2. Germline loops: CDR1 GTSNPN, CDR2 SVGIG (reference sequence). The length of the CDR3 is 14 residues. The CDR3 region has the DNA TGTGCTCTGGATGCGGGAGGGGGATACAATGAGCAGTTCTTC. Translating gives CALDAGGGYNEQFF.

The chain links TRBV9 to TRBJ2-5; D might be TRBD1 (5 bases). The germline V and J ends were trimmed by 0 bases and 5 bases, with 5 bases remaining between them. CDR1 and CDR2 from the germline V gene are SGDLS and YYNGEE. The CDR3 has 12 residues. This CDR3 is CASSVDRETQYF. In DNA, the CDR3 is TGTGCCAGCAGCGTAGACAGGGAGACCCAGTACTTC. Drawing the rest from reference TRBV9 and TRBJ2-5, the complete variable domain is DSGVTQTPKHLITATGQRVTLRCSPRSGDLSVYWYQQSLDQGLQFLIQYYNGEERAKGNILERFSAQQFPDLHSELNLSSLELGDSALYFCASSVDRETQYFGPGTRLLVL.

CDR3 bases: TGTGCCAGCAGTTTTTCTGGGGCGCGCCCGGGAAAACTGTTTTTT. Amino acids: CASSFSGARPGKLFF. The J gene is TRBJ1-4, the V gene TRBV27; D may be TRBD1 (5 bases). V was cut by 3 bases and J by 10 bases, with 18 bases left in between. CDR1 and CDR2 from the germline V gene are MNHEY and SMNVEV (reference sequence). This CDR3 has 15 amino acids.

V and J are TRBV7-2 and TRBJ1-6, with 11 bases that match TRBD1. Trimming removed 5 bases from V and 9 bases from J; junction bases left unmatched: 6. CDR3 length: 15 amino acids. Germline CDR1 SGHTA, CDR2 FQGNSA. The CDR3 region is CASSRGQGDSSPLHF. Written as DNA, the CDR3 is TGTGCCAGCAGCCGGGGACAGGGGGATAGTTCACCCCTCCACTTT.

This clone has a single count. CDR3 coding DNA: TGTGCCAGCAGTTTATATAGCGGGAGGGCTTCCTACAATGAGCAGTTCTTC. Its protein product is CASSLYSGRASYNEQFF. The chain links TRBV28 to TRBJ2-1, with TRBD2 matching over 11 bases. The germline V gene has CDR1 MDHEN and CDR2 SYDVKM. Unmatched junction bases numbered 3, after V lost 1 base and J lost 1 base. The CDR3 consists of 17 residues.

The genes are TRBV4-2 and TRBJ2-5; a possible D gene is TRBD2 (6 bases). Germline-derived CDR1 and CDR2 are LGHNA and YNFKEQ. CDR3 length: 14 amino acids. V lost 0 bases to trimming and J lost 5 bases, with 10 bases between them. The CDR3 region is CASSQDRSGETQYF. The DNA of the CDR3 is TGTGCCAGCAGCCAAGATCGGAGCGGGGAGACCCAGTACTTC.

V and J are TRBV19 and TRBJ2-7; 8 bases match TRBD1. Unmatched junction bases numbered 5, after V lost 6 bases and J lost 1 base. The CDR3 spans 14 residues. CDR1 is LNHDA, CDR2 SQIVND, per germline (reference sequence). CDR3 DNA: TGTGCCAGTAGGCCAAGGACAGGGTCCTACGAGCAGTACTTC. Translation gives CASRPRTGSYEQYF.